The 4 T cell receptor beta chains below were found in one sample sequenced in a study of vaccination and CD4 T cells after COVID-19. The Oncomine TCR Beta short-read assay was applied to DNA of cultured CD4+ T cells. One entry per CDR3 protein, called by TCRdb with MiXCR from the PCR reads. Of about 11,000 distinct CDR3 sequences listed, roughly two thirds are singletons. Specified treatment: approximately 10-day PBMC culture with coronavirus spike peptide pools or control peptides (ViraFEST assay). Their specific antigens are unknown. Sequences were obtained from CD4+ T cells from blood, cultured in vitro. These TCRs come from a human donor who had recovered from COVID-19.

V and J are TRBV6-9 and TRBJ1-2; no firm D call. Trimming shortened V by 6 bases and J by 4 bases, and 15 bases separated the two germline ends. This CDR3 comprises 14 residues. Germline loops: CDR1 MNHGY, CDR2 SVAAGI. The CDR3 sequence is CASRPKNLGYGYTF. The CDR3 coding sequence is TGTGCCAGCAGACCAAAGAACTTAGGCTATGGCTACACCTTC.

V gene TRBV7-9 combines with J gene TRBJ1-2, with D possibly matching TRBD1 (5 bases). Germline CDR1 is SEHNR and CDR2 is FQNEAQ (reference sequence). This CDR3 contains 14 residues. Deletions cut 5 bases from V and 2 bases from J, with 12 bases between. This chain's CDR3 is CASSRGGLNYGYTF. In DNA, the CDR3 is TGTGCCAGCAGCCGGGGGGGACTGAACTATGGCTACACCTTC.

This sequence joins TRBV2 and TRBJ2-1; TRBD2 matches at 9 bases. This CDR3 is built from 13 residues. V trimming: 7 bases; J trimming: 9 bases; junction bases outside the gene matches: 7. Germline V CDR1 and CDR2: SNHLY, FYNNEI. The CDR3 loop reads CASTASGAGEQFF. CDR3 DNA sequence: TGTGCCAGCACTGCTAGCGGGGCGGGTGAGCAGTTCTTC.

The CDR3 sequence: CASTGPEQGSYEQYF. CDR3 nucleotide sequence: TGTGCCAGTACCGGACCAGAACAGGGCTCCTACGAGCAGTACTTC. V gene TRBV6-2 or TRBV6-3 combines with J gene TRBJ2-7; D is possibly TRBD1 (6 bases). The CDR3 spans 15 residues. V lost 9 bases and J lost 0, with 18 bases in between. The germline gives CDR1 MNHEY, CDR2 SVGEGT.